This T cell receptor (beta chain) was observed in a study of T-cell memory formation after mild COVID-19. Study outcomes and limitations: The study detected some responding clones in pre-infection memory, suggesting cross-reactive memory joined. While clones contracting from day 15 to 85 were balanced between CD4 and CD8, later expanders leaned CD4+.

Researchers used 5'RACE with constant-segment primers to make TCR alpha and TCR beta cDNA libraries that carry sample barcodes and UMIs. Using its own MiXCR run on the 5' RACE reads, TCRdb lists one record per CDR3 protein. Counted here are 560,000 or so distinct CDR3 sequences, about 18% occurring once; the ten biggest clones make up about 8.6%. About this clonotype itself: Its antigen remains unknown.

CDR3 size: 16 residues. V gave up 0 bases and J gave up 3 bases, with 15 bases separating them. Germline V gene sequence: CDR1 LGHNA, CDR2 YSLEER. The TCR was taken from an adult woman who had mild COVID-19 (a few samples of this study predate the infection). Cell type and time point are not known. The sample was PBMCs or a T cell subset sorted from them (not recorded which). This chain uses TRBV4-3 with TRBJ2-7; a possible D gene is TRBD2 (6 bases). Here the CDR3 reads CASSQDRAAAGYEQYF. The CDR3 DNA sequence: TGCGCCAGCAGCCAAGATCGAGCGGCAGCGGGCTACGAGCAGTACTTC.